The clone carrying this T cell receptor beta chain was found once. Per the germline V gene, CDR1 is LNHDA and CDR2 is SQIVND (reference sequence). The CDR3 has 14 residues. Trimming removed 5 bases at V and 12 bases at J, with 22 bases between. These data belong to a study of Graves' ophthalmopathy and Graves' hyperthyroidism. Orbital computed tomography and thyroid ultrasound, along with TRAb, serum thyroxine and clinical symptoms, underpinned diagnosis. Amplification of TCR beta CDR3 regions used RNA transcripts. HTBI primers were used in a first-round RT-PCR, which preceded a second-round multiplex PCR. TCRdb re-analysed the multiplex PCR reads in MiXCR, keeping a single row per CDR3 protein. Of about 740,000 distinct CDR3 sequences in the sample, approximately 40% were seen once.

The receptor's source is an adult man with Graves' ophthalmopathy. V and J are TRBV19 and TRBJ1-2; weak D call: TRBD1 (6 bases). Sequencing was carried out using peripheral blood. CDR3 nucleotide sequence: TGTGCCAGTAGTCCAGTGACAGGAGCCTCTGGAAACACCTTC. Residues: CASSPVTGASGNTF.